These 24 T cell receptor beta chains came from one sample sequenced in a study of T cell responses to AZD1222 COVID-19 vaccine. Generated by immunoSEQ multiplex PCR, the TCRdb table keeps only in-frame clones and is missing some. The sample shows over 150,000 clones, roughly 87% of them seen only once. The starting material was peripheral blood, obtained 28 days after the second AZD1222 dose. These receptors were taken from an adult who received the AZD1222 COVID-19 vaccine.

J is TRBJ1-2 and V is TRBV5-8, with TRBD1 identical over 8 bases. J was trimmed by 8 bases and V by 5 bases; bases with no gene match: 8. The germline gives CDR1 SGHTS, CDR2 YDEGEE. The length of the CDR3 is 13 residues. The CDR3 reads CASRLTGAGGYTF. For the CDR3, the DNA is TGTGCCAGCAGACTGACAGGGGCGGGAGGCTACACCTTC.

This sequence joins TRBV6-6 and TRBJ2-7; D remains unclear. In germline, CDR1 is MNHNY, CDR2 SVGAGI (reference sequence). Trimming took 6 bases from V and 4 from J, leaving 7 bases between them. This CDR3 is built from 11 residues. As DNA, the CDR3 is TGTGCCAGCAGAGGAGCTTACGAGCAGTACTTC. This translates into CASRGAYEQYF.

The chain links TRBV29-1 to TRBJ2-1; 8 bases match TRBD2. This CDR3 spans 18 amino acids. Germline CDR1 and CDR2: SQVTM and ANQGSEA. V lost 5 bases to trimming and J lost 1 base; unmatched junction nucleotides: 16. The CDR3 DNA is TGCAGCGTTCTCGGGGGGGATACCGGGACTATTTCCTACAATGAGCAGTTCTTC. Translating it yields CSVLGGDTGTISYNEQFF.

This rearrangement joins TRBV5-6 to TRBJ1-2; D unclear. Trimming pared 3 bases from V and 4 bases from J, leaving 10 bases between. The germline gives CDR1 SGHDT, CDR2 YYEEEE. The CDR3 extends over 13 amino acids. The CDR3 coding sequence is TGTGCCAGCAGCTCCCCGCCTCCCTATGGCTACACCTTC. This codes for CASSSPPPYGYTF. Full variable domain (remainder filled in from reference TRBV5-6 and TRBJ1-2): DAGVTQSPTHLIKTRGQQVTLRCSPKSGHDTVSWYQQALGQGPQFIFQYYEEEERQRGNFPDRFSGHQFPNYSSELNVNALLLGDSALYLCASSSPPPYGYTFGSGTRLTVV.

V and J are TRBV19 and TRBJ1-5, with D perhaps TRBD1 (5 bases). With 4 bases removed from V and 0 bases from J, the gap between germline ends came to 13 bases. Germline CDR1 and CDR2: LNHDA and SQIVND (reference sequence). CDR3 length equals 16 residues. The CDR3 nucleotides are TGTGCCAGTAGTAAAGAGGGTAGGGGTAGCAATCAGCCCCAGCATTTT. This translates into CASSKEGRGSNQPQHF.

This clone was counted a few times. The CDR3, as DNA: TGTGCCAGCAGCTTAGGGACAGGGCATTCACCCCTCCACTTT. Its protein product is CASSLGTGHSPLHF. The chain recombines TRBV11-2 with TRBJ1-6; 8 nucleotides match TRBD1. Losses at the gene ends were 1 base for V and 8 bases for J; bases not matched to a gene: 1. CDR1 and CDR2 from the germline V gene are SGHAT and FQNNGV. This CDR3 is built from 14 residues.

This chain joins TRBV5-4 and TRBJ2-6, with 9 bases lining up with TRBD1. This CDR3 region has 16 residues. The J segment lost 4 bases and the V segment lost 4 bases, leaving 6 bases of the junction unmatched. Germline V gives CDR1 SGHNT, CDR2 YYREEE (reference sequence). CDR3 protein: CASSDGQGLGANVLTF. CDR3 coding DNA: TGTGCCAGCAGCGACGGACAGGGGCTCGGGGCCAACGTCCTGACTTTC.

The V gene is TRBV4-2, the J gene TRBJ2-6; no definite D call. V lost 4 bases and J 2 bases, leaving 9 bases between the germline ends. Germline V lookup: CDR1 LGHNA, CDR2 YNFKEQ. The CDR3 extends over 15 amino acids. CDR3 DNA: TGTGCCAGCAGCCGAACCATGACTGGGGCCAACGTCCTGACTTTC. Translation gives CASSRTMTGANVLTF.

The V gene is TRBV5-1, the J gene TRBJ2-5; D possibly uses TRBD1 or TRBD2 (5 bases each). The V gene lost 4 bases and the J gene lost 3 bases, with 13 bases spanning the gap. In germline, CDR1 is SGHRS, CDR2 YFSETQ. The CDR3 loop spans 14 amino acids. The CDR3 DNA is TGCGCCAGCAGCATTCCACTAGGGGAAGAGACCCAGTACTTC. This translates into CASSIPLGEETQYF.

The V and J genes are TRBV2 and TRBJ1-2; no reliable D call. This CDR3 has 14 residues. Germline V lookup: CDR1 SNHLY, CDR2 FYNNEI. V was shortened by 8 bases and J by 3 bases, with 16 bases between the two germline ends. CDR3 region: CASREGGRDYGYTF. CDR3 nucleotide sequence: TGTGCCAGCCGGGAGGGCGGACGGGACTATGGCTACACCTTC.

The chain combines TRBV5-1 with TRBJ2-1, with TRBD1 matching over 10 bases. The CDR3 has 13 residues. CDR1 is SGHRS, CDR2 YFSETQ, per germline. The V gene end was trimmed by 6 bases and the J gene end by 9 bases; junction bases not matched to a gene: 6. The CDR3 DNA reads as TGCGCCAGCATTGAGACAGGGGGCGGTGAGCAGTTCTTC. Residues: CASIETGGGEQFF.

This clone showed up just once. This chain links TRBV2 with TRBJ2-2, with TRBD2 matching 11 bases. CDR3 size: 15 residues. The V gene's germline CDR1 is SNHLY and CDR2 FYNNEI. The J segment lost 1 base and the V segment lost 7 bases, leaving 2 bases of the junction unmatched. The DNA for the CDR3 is TGTGCCAGCAAGGGGACTAGCGGGAACACCGGGGAGCTGTTTTTT. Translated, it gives CASKGTSGNTGELFF.

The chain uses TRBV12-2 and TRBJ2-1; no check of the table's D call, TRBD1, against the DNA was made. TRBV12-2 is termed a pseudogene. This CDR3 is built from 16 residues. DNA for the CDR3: TGTGCAAGTCGCTTATATGGGACAGATAGTAATGATGAGCAGTTCTTC. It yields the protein CASRLYGTDSNDEQFF.

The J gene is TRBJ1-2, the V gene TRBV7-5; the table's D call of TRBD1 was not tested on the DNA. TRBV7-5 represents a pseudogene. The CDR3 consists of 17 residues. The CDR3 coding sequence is TGTGTCAGAAGCTTATATGGAGAAGACAGACGAAACTATGGCTACACCTTC. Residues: CVRSLYGEDRRNYGYTF.

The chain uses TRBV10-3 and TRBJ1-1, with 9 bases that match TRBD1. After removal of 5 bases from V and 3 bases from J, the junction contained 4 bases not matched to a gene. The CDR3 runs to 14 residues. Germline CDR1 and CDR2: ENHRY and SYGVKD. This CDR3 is CAISITGGDTEAFF. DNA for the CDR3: TGTGCCATCAGTATAACAGGGGGCGACACTGAAGCTTTCTTT.

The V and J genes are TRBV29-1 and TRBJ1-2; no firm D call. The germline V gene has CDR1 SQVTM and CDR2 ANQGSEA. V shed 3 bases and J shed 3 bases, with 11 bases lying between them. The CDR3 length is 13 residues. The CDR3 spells CSVEAGRDYGYTF. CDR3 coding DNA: TGCAGCGTTGAGGCAGGTCGGGACTATGGCTACACCTTC.

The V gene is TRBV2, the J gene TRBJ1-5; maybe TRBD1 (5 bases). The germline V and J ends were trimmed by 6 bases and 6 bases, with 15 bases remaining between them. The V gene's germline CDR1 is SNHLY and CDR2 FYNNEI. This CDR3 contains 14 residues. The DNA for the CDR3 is TGTGCCAGCAGAACAGGAGTAGTAAGTCAGCCCCAGCATTTT. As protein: CASRTGVVSQPQHF. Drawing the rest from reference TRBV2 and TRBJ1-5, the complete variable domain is EPEVTQTPSHQVTQMGQEVILRCVPISNHLYFYWYRQILGQKVEFLVSFYNNEISEKSEIFDDQFSVERPDGSNFTLKIRSTKLEDSAMYFCASRTGVVSQPQHFGDGTRLSIL.

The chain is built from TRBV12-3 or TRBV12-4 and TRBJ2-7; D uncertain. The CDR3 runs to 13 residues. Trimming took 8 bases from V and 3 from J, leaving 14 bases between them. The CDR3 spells CASVYGVGYEQYF. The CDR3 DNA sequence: TGTGCCAGCGTCTATGGCGTGGGCTACGAGCAGTACTTC.

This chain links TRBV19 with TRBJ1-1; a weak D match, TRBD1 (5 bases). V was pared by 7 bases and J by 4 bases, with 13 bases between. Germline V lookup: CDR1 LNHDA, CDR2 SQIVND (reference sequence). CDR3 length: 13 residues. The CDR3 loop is CASTQTGGTEAFF. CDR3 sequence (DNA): TGTGCCAGTACCCAAACGGGGGGCACTGAAGCTTTCTTT.

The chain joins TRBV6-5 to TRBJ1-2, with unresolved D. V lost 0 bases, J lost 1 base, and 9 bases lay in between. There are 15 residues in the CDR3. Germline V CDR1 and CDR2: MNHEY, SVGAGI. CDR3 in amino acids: CASSYSNRLNYGYTF. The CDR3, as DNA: TGTGCCAGCAGTTACTCGAACAGACTTAACTATGGCTACACCTTC.

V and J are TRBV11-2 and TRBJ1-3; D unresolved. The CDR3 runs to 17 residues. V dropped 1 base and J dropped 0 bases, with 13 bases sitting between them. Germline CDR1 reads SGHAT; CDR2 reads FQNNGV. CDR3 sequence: CASSLATVTNSGNTIYF. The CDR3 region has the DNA TGTGCCAGCAGCTTAGCGACTGTGACCAACTCTGGAAACACCATATATTTT.

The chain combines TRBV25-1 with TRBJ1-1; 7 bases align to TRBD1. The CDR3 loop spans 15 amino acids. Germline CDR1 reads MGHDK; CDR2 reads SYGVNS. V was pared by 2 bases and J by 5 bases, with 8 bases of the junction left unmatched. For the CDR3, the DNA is TGTGCCAGCAGTGAAGCGGTAGGGGGCGGGACTGAAGCTTTCTTT. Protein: CASSEAVGGGTEAFF.

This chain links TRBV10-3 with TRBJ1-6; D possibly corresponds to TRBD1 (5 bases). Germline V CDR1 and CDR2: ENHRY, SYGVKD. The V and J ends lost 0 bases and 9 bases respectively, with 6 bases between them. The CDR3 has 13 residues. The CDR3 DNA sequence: TGTGCCATCAGTGAGTCTGGGGGTTCACCCCTCCACTTT. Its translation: CAISESGGSPLHF.

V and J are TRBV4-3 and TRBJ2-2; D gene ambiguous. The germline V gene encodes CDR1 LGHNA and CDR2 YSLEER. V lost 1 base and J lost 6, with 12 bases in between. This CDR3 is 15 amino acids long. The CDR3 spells CASSQGYGLSGELFF. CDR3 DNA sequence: TGCGCCAGCAGCCAAGGTTATGGTTTGTCCGGGGAGCTGTTTTTT.